These 6 T cell receptor beta chains originate from one sample sequenced in a study of breast tumors, draining lymph nodes, adjacent tissues. In TCRdb, the multiplex PCR reads were re-called with MiXCR into one record per CDR3 protein. The sample shows some 25,000 distinct CDR3 sequences, roughly 20% of them seen only once. What was sequenced was breast tumor tissue. Source of these receptors: a female donor with breast cancer. Some clones in this sample may be carry-over from other donors' samples.

Comments on this clonotype: Possible read error: a much larger clone is one base away. This chain joins TRBV6-5 and TRBJ2-3; 9 bases align to TRBD2. V was pared by 5 bases and J by 1 base, with 1 base of the junction left unmatched. The CDR3 is 14 residues long. Per the germline V gene, CDR1 is MNHEY and CDR2 is SVGAGI. This CDR3 is CASSRTSGTDTQYF. The CDR3, as DNA: TGTGCCAGCAGTCGGACTAGCGGCACAGATACGCAGTATTTT.

In this sample, this clonotype turned up once. The J gene is TRBJ2-3, the V gene TRBV11-2; perhaps TRBD1 as D (5 bases). Germline lookup yields CDR1 SGHAT and CDR2 FQNNGV. The CDR3 contains 14 residues. V was pared by 0 bases and J by 2 bases, with 6 bases between. The CDR3 reads CASSLDRVTDTQYF. For the CDR3, the DNA is TGTGCCAGCAGCTTAGACAGGGTCACAGATACGCAGTATTTT.

The genes are TRBV6-5 and TRBJ2-7, with D perhaps TRBD1 (5 bases). CDR1 MNHEY and CDR2 SVGAGI come from the germline V gene. V lost 8 bases, J lost 4 bases, and 24 bases lay in between. This CDR3 comprises 16 residues. CDR3 protein: CASASQGPRLGYEQYF. CDR3 bases: TGTGCCAGCGCTTCCCAGGGCCCCAGGTTAGGGTACGAGCAGTACTTC.

This clonotype came up many times. The chain is built from TRBV9 and TRBJ1-2; D gene unclear. Trimming cost V 0 bases and J 2 bases, with 5 bases left between them. Germline V CDR1 and CDR2: SGDLS, YYNGEE. This CDR3 spans 13 amino acids. In DNA form, the CDR3 reads TGTGCCAGCAGCGTAGAGGCGAACTATGGCTACACCTTC. The encoded protein is CASSVEANYGYTF.

This clonotype has ten or more counts. The chain employs TRBV13 and TRBJ1-2; D perhaps matches TRBD1 (5 bases). This CDR3 comprises 12 residues. Trimming removed 0 bases from V and 8 bases from J, with 7 bases in between. Germline lookup yields CDR1 PRHDT and CDR2 FYEKMQ (reference sequence). CDR3 loop: CASSLGGTGYTF. DNA of the CDR3: TGTGCCAGCAGCTTAGGAGGGACCGGCTACACCTTC.

V gene TRBV5-1 combines with J gene TRBJ1-1; D is unresolved. V was shortened by 0 bases and J by 1 base, with 13 bases between the two germline ends. CDR1 is SGHRS, CDR2 YFSETQ, per germline. The CDR3 contains 16 residues. The CDR3 DNA sequence: TGCGCCAGCAGCTTGGGGGATTCGGTGGGGAACACTGAAGCTTTCTTT. Translated: CASSLGDSVGNTEAFF.